The 14 T cell receptor beta chains reported below all come from one sample, sequenced in a study of T cells expressing NK-cell markers. Reanalyzing the 5' RACE reads, TCRdb keeps one entry per CDR3 protein, without DNA. The sample has roughly 380,000 distinct CDR3 sequences; the top ten hold roughly 5.2%. The sequenced material came from blood T cells: a sorted CD56 or NKG2C T cell subset, CD4+ or CD8+ T cells, or bulk PBMC T cells (not recorded which). The receptors come from a man aged 18-75 years in good health.

The chain has TRBV3-1 and TRBJ2-7; lacking DNA, the TRBD2 call made by TCRdb goes unchecked. Germline values: CDR1 LGHDT, CDR2 YNNKEL (reference sequence). The CDR3 is 15 residues long. The CDR3 reads CASSHGTSDWYEQYF.

The chain employs TRBV6-5 and TRBJ1-1. Per germline, CDR1 MNHEY and CDR2 SVGAGI. The CDR3 sequence is 16 residues long. The CDR3 spells CASSYPRGGVNTEAFF.

The V and J genes are TRBV20-1 and TRBJ1-5; the D gene TCRdb calls, TRBD1, cannot be checked with no DNA. The CDR3 sequence is 13 residues long. The germline CDR1 and CDR2 sequences are DFQATT and SNEGSKA (reference sequence). This CDR3 reads CSAWDRDNQPQHF.

The rearrangement uses TRBV5-1 and TRBJ1-1; TCRdb's D call of TRBD1 is untestable without DNA. CDR1 is SGHRS and CDR2 is YFSETQ in the germline V gene. The CDR3 sequence is 14 residues long. CDR3 region: CASSRTGGGTEAFF. Combining the CDR3 with reference TRBV5-1 and TRBJ1-1 gives the whole variable domain KAGVTQTPRYLIKTRGQQVTLSCSPISGHRSVSWYQQTPGQGLQFLFEYFSETQRNKGNFPGRFSGRQFSNSRSEMNVSTLELGDSALYLCASSRTGGGTEAFFGQGTRLTVV.

The J gene is TRBJ1-1, the V gene TRBV18; the TCRdb call, TRBD1, lacks DNA for checking. The CDR3 runs to 14 residues. Germline loops: CDR1 KGHSH, CDR2 LQKENI. Here the CDR3 reads CASSKDRVYTEAFF.

The chain joins TRBV23-1 to TRBJ2-7; absent DNA, TCRdb's TRBD1 call cannot be checked. TRBV23-1 is treated as an ORF (open reading frame) with a function not yet certain. The CDR3 spans 18 residues. The CDR3 loop is CASSQSCAPATGSLEQYF.

This chain joins TRBV11-2 and TRBJ1-1. Germline CDR1 and CDR2: SGHAT and FQNNGV. The CDR3 is made up of 11 amino acids. The CDR3 here is CASSSHREAFF.

This rearrangement joins TRBV3-1 to TRBJ2-7. The CDR3 covers 16 residues. Germline CDR1 is LGHDT and CDR2 is YNNKEL (reference sequence). CDR3 sequence reads: CASSHRSAEFGYEQYF.

V usage is TRBV12-3 or TRBV12-4 and J usage is TRBJ1-2. This CDR3 is built from 15 residues. CDR3 amino acids: CASSLSGGRSYGYTF.

This chain connects TRBV13 to TRBJ2-6; with no DNA, the TCRdb D assignment of TRBD1 cannot be verified. CDR1 and CDR2 (germline): PRHDT, FYEKMQ (reference sequence). The CDR3 loop spans 17 amino acids. CDR3 region: CASSLGSGAAGANVLTF.

The genes are TRBV7-9 and TRBJ1-2; the TCRdb D gene call, TRBD1, has no DNA to confirm it. Germline V lookup: CDR1 SEHNR, CDR2 FQNEAQ (reference sequence). This CDR3 has 14 residues. The CDR3 here is CASSLFGTPYGYTF.

The genes are TRBV27 and TRBJ1-5; TCRdb outputs TRBD1, but without DNA this stays unchecked. CDR1 is MNHEY, CDR2 SMNVEV, per germline (reference sequence). This CDR3 comprises 16 residues. The CDR3 loop reads CASSTTTAYSNQPQHF.

V gene TRBV27 combines with J gene TRBJ1-5; TCRdb's D gene call, TRBD1, goes unchecked for lack of DNA. Germline lookup yields CDR1 MNHEY and CDR2 SMNVEV (reference sequence). The CDR3 spans 15 residues. CDR3 protein: CASSLPGDSNQPQHF.

This chain connects TRBV20-1 to TRBJ2-6; TCRdb names TRBD2, which stays unverified in the absence of DNA. The germline CDR1 and CDR2 sequences are DFQATT and SNEGSKA (reference sequence). The CDR3 totals 17 residues. CDR3: CSARDPGPISGANVLTF.